This TCR beta chain derives from a study of T cell repertoires in ileal Crohn's disease. General study results and limits: Mucosal expansions were suggested to be mainly CD8 T cells.

Data came from immunoSEQ multiplex PCR; TCRdb stores just in-frame clones and leaves some out. The repertoire consists of roughly 8,200 clones, with around four fifths occurring once and the leading ten covering around 8%. This CDR3 has 17 amino acids. CDR1 LNHDA and CDR2 SQIVND come from the germline V gene (reference sequence). Trimming cost V 2 bases and J 2 bases; bases outside gene matches: 9. About this clone: Its cognate antigen is unknown.

Adults with ileal or ileocolonic Crohn's disease and an indication for resection were eligible. The TCR originated in an adult with Crohn's disease. The sample consisted of ileal tissue. This rearrangement joins TRBV19 to TRBJ2-1; the match to TRBD1 covers 7 bases. In DNA form, the CDR3 reads TGTGCCAGTAGTATAAGACAGGGCCCGTTTACCTACAATGAGCAGTTCTTC. It codes for CASSIRQGPFTYNEQFF.